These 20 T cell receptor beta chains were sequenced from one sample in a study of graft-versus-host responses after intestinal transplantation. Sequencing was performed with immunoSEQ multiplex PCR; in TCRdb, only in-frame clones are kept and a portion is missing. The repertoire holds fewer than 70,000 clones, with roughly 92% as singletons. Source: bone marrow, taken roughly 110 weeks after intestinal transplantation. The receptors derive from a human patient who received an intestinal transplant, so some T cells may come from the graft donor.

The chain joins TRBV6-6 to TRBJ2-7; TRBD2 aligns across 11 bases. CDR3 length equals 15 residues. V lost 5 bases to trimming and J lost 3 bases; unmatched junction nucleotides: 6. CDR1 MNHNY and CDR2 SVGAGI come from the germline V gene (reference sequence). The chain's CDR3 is CASSTPGTSGYEQYF. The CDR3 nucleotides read TGTGCCAGCAGTACTCCCGGGACTAGCGGCTACGAGCAGTACTTC.

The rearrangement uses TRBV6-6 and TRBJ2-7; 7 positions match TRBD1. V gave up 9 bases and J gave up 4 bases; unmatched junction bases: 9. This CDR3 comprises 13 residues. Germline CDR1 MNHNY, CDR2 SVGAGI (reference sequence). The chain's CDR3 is CARGRQGLYEQYF. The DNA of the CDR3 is TGTGCCAGAGGTAGACAGGGTTTGTACGAGCAGTACTTC.

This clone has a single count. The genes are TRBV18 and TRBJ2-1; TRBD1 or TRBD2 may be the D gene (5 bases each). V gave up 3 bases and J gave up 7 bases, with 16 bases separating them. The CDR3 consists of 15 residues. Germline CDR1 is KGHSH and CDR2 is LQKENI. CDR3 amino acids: CASSPPPPGPNEQFF. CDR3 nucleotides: TGTGCCAGCTCACCCCCACCCCCGGGACCTAATGAGCAGTTCTTC.

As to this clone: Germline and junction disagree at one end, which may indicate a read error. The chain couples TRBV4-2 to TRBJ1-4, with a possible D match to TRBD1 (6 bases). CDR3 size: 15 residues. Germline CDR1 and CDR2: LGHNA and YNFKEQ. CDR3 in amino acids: CASSQSTGSKEKLFF. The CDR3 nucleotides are TGTGCCAGCAGCCAATCGACAGGCTCTAAAGAAAAACTGTTTTTT.

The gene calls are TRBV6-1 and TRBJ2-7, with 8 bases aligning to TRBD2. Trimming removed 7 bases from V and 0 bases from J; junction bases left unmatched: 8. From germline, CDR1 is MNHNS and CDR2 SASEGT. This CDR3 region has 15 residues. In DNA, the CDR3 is TGTGCCAGCAAGGTAGGAGCGGGAGACTCCTACGAGCAGTACTTC. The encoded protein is CASKVGAGDSYEQYF.

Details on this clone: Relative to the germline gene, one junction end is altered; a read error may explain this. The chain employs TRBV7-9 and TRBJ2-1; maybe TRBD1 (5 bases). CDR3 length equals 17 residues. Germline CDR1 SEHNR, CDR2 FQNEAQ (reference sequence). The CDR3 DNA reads TGTGCCAGCAGCTCGCTTCCAGTGGGGCGACCCTACAATGGGCAGTTCTTC. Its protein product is CASSSLPVGRPYNGQFF. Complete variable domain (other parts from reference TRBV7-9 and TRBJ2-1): DTGVSQNPRHKITKRGQNVTFRCDPISEHNRLYWYRQTLGQGPEFLTYFQNEAQLEKSRLLSDRFSAERPKGSFSTLEIQRTEQGDSAMYLCASSSLPVGRPYNGQFFGPGTRLTVL.

The DNA of the CDR3 is TGTGCCAGTAGTAGAGAGACAGAGCTTAACACCGGGGAGCTGTTTTTT. This encodes CASSRETELNTGELFF. The chain has TRBV19 and TRBJ2-2; possibly TRBD1 for D (5 bases). The V end lost 4 bases, the J end lost 2 bases, and 14 bases lay between the germline ends. CDR3 size: 16 residues. Germline CDR1 and CDR2: LNHDA and SQIVND (reference sequence).

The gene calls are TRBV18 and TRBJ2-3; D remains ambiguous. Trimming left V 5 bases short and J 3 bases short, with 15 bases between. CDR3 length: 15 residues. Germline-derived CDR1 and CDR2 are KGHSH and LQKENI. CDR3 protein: CASSATAWGTDTQYF. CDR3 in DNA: TGTGCCAGCTCAGCGACTGCTTGGGGAACAGATACGCAGTATTTT.

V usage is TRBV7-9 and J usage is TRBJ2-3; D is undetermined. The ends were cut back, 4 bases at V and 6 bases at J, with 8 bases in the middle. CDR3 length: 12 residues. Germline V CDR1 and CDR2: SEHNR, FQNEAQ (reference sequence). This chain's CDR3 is CASSSDGDTQYF. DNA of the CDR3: TGTGCCAGCAGCTCAGACGGGGATACGCAGTATTTT. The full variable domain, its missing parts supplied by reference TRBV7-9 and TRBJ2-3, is DTGVSQNPRHKITKRGQNVTFRCDPISEHNRLYWYRQTLGQGPEFLTYFQNEAQLEKSRLLSDRFSAERPKGSFSTLEIQRTEQGDSAMYLCASSSDGDTQYFGPGTRLTVL.

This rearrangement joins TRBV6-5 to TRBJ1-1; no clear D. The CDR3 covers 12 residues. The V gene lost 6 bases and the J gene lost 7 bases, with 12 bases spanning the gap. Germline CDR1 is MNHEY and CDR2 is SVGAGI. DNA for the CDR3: TGTGCCAGCAGCCCCCTTGGGTTTGAAGCTTTCTTT. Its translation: CASSPLGFEAFF.

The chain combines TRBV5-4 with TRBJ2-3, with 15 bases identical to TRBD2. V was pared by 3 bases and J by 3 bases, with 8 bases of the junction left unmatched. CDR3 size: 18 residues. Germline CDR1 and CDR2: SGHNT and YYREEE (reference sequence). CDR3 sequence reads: CASSSGTSGGLRTDTQYF. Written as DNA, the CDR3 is TGTGCCAGCAGCTCCGGGACTAGCGGGGGGTTACGTACAGATACGCAGTATTTT. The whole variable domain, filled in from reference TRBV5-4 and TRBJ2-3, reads ETGVTQSPTHLIKTRGQQVTLRCSSQSGHNTVSWYQQALGQGPQFIFQYYREEENGRGNFPPRFSGLQFPNYSSELNVNALELDDSALYLCASSSGTSGGLRTDTQYFGPGTRLTVL.

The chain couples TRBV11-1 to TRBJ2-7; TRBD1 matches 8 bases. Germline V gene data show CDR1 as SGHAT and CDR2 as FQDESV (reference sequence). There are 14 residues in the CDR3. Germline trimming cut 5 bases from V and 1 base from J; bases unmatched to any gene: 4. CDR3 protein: CASSQDRGSYEQYF. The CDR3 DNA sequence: TGTGCCAGCAGCCAAGACAGGGGATCCTACGAGCAGTACTTC. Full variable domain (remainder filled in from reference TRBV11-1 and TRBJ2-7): EAEVAQSPRYKITEKSQAVAFWCDPISGHATLYWYRQILGQGPELLVQFQDESVVDDSQLPKDRFSAERLKGVDSTLKIQPAELGDSAMYLCASSQDRGSYEQYFGPGTRLTVT.

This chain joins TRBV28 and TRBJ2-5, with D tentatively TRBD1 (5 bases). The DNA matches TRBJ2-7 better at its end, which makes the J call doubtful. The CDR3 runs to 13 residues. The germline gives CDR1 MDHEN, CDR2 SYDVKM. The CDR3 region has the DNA TGTGCCAGCAGTTTCCAGGGTATCTACGAGCAGTACTTC. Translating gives CASSFQGIYEQYF.

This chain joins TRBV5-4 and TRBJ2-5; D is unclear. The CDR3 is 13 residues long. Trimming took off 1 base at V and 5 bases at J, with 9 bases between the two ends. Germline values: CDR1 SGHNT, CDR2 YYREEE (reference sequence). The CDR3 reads CASSLPDSETQYF. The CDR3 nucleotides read TGTGCCAGCAGCTTGCCGGATTCCGAGACCCAGTACTTC.

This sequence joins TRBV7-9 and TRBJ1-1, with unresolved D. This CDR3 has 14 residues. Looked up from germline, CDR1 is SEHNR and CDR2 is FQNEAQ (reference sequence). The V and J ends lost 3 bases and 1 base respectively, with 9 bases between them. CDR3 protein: CASSFTETNTEAFF. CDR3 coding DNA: TGTGCCAGCAGCTTCACGGAAACGAACACTGAAGCTTTCTTT.

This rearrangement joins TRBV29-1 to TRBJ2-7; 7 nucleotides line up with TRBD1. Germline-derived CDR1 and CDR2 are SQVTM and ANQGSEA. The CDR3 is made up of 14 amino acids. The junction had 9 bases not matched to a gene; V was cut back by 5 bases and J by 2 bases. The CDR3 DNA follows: TGCAGCGTTCGCCCGACAGGGAGCCCCTACGAGCAGTACTTC. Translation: CSVRPTGSPYEQYF.

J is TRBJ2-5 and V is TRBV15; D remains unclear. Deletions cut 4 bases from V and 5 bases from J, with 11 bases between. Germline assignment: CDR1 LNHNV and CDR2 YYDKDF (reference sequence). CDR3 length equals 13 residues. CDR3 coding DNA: TGTGCCACCAGCATACTCGGTTTGGAGACCCAGTACTTC. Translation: CATSILGLETQYF.

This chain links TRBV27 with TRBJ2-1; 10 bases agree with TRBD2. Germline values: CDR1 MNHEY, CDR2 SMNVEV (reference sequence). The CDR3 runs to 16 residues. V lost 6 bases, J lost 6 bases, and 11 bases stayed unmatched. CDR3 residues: CASSVHLGLAINEQFF. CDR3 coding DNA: TGTGCCAGCAGCGTTCACCTGGGACTAGCGATCAATGAGCAGTTCTTC.

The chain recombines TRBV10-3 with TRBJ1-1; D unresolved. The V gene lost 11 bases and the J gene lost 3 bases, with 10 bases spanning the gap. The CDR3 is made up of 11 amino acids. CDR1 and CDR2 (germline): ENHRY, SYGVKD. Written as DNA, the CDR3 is TGTGCCGTAGTAGGGTACACTGAAGCTTTCTTT. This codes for CAVVGYTEAFF.

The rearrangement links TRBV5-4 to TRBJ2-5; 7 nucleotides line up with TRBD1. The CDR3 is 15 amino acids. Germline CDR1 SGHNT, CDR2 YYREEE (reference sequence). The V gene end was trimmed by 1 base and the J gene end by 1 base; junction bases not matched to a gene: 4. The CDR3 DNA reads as TGTGCCAGCAGCTTGTTGAACAGGGGCCAAGAGACCCAGTACTTC. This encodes CASSLLNRGQETQYF. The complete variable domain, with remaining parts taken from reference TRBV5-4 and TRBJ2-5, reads ETGVTQSPTHLIKTRGQQVTLRCSSQSGHNTVSWYQQALGQGPQFIFQYYREEENGRGNFPPRFSGLQFPNYSSELNVNALELDDSALYLCASSLLNRGQETQYFGPGTRLLVL.